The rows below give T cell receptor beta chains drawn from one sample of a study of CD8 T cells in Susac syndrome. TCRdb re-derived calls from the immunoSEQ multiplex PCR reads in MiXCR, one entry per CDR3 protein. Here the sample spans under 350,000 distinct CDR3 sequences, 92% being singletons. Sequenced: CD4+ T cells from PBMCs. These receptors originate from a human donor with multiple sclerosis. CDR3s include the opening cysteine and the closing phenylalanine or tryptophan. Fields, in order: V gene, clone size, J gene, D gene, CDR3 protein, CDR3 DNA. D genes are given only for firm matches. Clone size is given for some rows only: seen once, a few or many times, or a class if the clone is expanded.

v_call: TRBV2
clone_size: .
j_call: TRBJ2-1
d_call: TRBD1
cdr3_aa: CASSSRDRNNEQFF
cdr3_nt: TGTGCCAGCAGTAGCCGGGACAGAAACAATGAGCAGTTCTTC

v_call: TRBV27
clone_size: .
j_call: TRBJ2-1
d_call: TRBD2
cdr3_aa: CASQSGRSSYNEQFF
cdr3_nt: TGTGCCAGCCAGAGCGGGAGGAGCTCCTACAATGAGCAGTTCTTC

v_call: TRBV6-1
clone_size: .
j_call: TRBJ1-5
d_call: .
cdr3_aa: CASSGGAHQPQHF
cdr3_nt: TGTGCCAGCAGTGGAGGAGCCCATCAGCCCCAGCATTTT

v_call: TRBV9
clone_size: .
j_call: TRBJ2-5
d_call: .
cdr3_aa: CASSGPNTETQYF
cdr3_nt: TGTGCCAGCAGCGGTCCTAATACGGAGACCCAGTACTTC

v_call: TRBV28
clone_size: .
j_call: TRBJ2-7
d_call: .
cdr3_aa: CATGPGRAEQYF
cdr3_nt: TGTGCCACCGGACCCGGACGAGCCGAGCAGTACTTC

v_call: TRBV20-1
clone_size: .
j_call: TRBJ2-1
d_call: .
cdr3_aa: CSAGGHSYNEQFF
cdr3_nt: TGCAGTGCCGGGGGGCACTCCTACAATGAGCAGTTCTTC

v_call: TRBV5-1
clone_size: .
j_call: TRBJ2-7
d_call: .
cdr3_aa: CASSFRDTSYEQYF
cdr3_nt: TGCGCCAGCAGCTTCCGGGACACATCCTACGAGCAGTACTTC

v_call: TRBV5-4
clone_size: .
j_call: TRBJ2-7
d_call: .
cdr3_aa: CASSSRSSSSYEQYF
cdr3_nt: TGTGCCAGCAGCTCCCGGTCTTCTAGCTCCTACGAGCAGTACTTC

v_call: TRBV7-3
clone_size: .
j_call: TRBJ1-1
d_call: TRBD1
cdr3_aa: CASTPGQAGEALF
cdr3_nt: TGTGCCAGCACCCCGGGACAGGCCGGTGAAGCTCTCTTT

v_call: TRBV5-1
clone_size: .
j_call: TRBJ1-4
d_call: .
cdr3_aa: CASSLSPVGGNEKLFF
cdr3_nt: TGCGCCAGCAGCTTGTCCCCGGTCGGGGGGAATGAAAAACTGTTTTTT

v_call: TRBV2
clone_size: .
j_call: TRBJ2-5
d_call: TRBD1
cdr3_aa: CASSETGVRQETQYF
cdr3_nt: TGTGCCAGCAGTGAGACAGGGGTTCGTCAAGAGACCCAGTACTTC

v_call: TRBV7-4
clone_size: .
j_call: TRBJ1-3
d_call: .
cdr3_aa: CASSLMHSGNTIYF
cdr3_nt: TGTGCCAGCAGCTTAATGCACTCTGGAAACACCATATATTTT

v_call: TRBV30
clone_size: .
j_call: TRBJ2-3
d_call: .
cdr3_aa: CAWRQSGITDTQYF
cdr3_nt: TGTGCCTGGAGGCAGTCAGGGATAACAGATACGCAGTATTTT

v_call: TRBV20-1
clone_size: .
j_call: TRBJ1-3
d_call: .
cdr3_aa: CSARREGLGNTIYF
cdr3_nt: TGCAGTGCTAGGAGGGAGGGGTTAGGAAACACCATATATTTT

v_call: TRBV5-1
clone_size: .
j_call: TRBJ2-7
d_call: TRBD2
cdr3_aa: CASSLAGGAGEQYF
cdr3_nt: TGCGCCAGCAGCTTGGCCGGGGGGGCCGGCGAGCAGTACTTC

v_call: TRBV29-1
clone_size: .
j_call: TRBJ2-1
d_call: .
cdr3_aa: CSVVIALVSRSSYNEQFF
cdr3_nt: TGCAGCGTTGTGATCGCGTTGGTGAGCCGCAGCTCCTACAATGAGCAGTTCTTC

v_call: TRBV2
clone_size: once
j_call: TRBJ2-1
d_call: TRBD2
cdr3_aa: CASRVLAGVNEQFF
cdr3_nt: TGTGCCAGCAGGGTATTAGCGGGAGTGAATGAGCAGTTCTTC

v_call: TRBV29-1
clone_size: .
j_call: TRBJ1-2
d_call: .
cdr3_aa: CSVYRDGYTF
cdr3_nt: TGCAGCGTTTACAGGGATGGCTACACCTTC

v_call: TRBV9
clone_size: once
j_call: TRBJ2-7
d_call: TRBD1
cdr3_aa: CASSPRTGVYEQYF
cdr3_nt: TGTGCCAGCAGCCCAAGGACAGGGGTCTACGAGCAGTACTTC

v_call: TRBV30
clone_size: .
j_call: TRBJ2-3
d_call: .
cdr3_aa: CAWSVPHLGTQYF
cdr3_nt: TGTGCCTGGAGTGTACCCCACCTTGGAACGCAGTATTTT

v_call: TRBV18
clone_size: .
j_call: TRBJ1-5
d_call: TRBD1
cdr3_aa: CASSPGQVNQPQHF
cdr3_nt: TGTGCCAGCTCACCCGGACAGGTAAATCAGCCCCAGCATTTT

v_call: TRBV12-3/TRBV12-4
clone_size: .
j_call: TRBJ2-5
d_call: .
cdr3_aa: CASSFRRGVLETQYF
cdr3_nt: TGTGCCAGCAGTTTTAGGCGAGGGGTTCTGGAGACCCAGTACTTC

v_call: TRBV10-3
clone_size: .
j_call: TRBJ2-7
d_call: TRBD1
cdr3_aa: CAISFSGQAYEQYF
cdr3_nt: TGTGCCATCAGTTTTTCGGGACAGGCCTACGAGCAGTACTTC

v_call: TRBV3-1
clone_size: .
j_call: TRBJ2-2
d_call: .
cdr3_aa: CASSQVLTRPYTGELFF
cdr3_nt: TGTGCCAGCAGCCAAGTTCTAACTAGACCCTACACCGGGGAGCTGTTTTTT

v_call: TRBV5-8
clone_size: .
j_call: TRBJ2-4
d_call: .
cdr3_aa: CASSLERMGQGWPKNIQYF
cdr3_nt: TGTGCCAGCAGCTTGGAGCGTATGGGGCAGGGGTGGCCAAAAAACATTCAGTACTTC

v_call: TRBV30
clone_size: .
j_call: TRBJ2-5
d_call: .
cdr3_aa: CAWSVTLGLKYF
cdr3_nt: TGTGCCTGGAGTGTCACCTTGGGACTTAAGTACTTC

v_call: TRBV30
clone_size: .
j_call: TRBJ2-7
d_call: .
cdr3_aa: CAWSQDSTYEQYF
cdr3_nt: TGTGCCTGGAGTCAGGACAGCACCTACGAGCAGTACTTC

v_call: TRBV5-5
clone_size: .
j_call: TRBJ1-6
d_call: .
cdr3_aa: CASSWKTGLSYNSPLHF
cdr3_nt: TGTGCCAGCAGCTGGAAAACAGGGCTCTCCTATAATTCACCCCTCCACTTT

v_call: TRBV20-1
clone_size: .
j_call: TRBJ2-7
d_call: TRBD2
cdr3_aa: CSARTPGLHYEQYF
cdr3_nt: TGCAGTGCTAGGACTCCGGGACTACACTACGAGCAGTACTTC

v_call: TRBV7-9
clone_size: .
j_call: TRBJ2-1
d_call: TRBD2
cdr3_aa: CASSLGGGPYNEQFF
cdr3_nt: TGTGCCAGCAGCTTAGGCGGGGGGCCCTACAATGAGCAGTTCTTC

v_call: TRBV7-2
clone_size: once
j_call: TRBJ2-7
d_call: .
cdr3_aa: CASSRGGSPTYEQYF
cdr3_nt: TGTGCCAGCAGCCGAGGGGGAAGCCCTACCTACGAGCAGTACTTC

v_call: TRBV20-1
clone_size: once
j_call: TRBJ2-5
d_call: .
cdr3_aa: CSARLSKETQYF
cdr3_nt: TGCAGTGCTAGGTTATCCAAAGAGACCCAGTACTTC

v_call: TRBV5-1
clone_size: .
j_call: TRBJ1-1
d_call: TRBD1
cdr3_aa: CASSYSRDRGRYAEAFF
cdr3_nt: TGCGCCAGCAGCTATTCCCGGGACAGGGGTCGATATGCTGAAGCTTTCTTT

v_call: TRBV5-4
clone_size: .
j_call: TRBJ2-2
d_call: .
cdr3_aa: CASSFLGRRTPTLNTGELFF
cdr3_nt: TGTGCCAGCAGCTTTCTAGGCAGACGGACCCCAACTTTGAACACCGGGGAGCTGTTTTTT

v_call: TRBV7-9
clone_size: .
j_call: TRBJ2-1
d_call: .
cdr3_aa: CASSLTPGGGSSHEQFF
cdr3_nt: TGTGCCAGCAGCTTAACCCCAGGGGGGGGCTCTAGCCATGAGCAGTTCTTC

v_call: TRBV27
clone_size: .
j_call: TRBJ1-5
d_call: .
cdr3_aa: CASSAPGGNQPQHF
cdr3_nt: TGTGCCAGCAGTGCACCAGGCGGCAATCAGCCCCAGCATTTT

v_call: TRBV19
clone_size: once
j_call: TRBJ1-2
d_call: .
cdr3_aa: CASSPTGTVYYGYTF
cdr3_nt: TGTGCCAGTAGCCCCACGGGGACTGTTTACTATGGCTACACCTTC

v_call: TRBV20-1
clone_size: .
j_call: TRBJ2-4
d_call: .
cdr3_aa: CSARGLGDIQYF
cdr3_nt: TGCAGTGCCCGGGGGTTGGGGGACATTCAGTACTTC

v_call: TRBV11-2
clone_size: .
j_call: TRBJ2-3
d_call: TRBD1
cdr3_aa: CASSSTGVGTDTQYF
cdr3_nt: TGTGCCAGCAGCTCCACAGGGGTTGGCACAGATACGCAGTATTTT

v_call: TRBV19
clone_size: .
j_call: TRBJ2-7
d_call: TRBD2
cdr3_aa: CASSIGGASGAYEQYF
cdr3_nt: TGTGCCAGTAGTATTGGAGGGGCTAGCGGGGCCTACGAGCAGTACTTC

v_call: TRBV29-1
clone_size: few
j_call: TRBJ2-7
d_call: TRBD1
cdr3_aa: CSASGGTTGTYEQYF
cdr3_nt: TGCAGCGCGAGTGGGGGTACGACAGGGACCTACGAGCAGTACTTC

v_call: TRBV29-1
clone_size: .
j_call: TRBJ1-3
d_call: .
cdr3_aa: CSVSVNSGNTIYF
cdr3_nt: TGCAGCGTGTCAGTGAACTCTGGAAACACCATATATTTT

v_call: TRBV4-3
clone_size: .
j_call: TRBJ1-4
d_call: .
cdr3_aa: CASSQDWGGSNEKLFF
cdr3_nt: TGCGCCAGCAGCCAAGATTGGGGAGGATCTAATGAAAAACTGTTTTTT

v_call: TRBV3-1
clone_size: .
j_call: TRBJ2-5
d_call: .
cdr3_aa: CASSASRETQYF
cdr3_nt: TGTGCCAGCTCCGCCAGTAGAGAGACCCAGTACTTC